This T cell receptor (beta chain) derives from a study of OX40 agonist ivuxolimab in advanced cancers. Across the study: Patients enrolled in dose escalation were diagnosed with hepatocellular carcinoma, melanoma, renal cell or head and neck cancer. Three patients responded partially, comprising one with hepatocellular carcinoma and two with cutaneous melanoma.

This CDR3 has 16 residues. The V gene's germline CDR1 is KGHSH and CDR2 LQKENI. V lost 2 bases, J lost 3 bases, and 13 bases lay in between. The protocol was immunoSEQ multiplex PCR, while the TCRdb copy is restricted to in-frame clones and leaves out a portion. In the table there are some 75,000 clones, roughly 90% of which are singletons. This sequence originates from an adult with an advanced solid tumor such as melanoma, head and neck, liver or kidney cancer. This chain uses TRBV18 with TRBJ2-2; either TRBD1 or TRBD2 may supply D (5 bases each). The sequencing here drew on CD4+ or CD8+ T cells sorted from blood, taken in a trial of the OX40 agonist ivuxolimab. The CDR3 loop reads CASSPRSGTDTGELFF. The CDR3 DNA sequence: TGTGCCAGCTCACCAAGATCGGGGACGGACACCGGGGAGCTGTTTTTT.